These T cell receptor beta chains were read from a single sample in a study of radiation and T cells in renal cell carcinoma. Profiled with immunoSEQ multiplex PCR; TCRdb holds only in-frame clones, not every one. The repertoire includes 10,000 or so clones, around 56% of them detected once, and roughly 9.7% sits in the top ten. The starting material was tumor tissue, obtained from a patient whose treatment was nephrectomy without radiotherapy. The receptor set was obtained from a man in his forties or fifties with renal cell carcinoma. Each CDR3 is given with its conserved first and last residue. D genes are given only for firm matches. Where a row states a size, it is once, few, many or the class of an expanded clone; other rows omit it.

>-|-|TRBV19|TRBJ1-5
TGTGCCAGCCGGGGGGAGGAGAACCGTAGGGGCAATCAGCCCCAGCATTTT
CASRGEENRRGNQPQHF
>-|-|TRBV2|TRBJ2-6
TGTGCCAGCAGTGAGTCGGTGGGGGCTGGGGCCAACGTCCTGACTTTC
CASSESVGAGANVLTF
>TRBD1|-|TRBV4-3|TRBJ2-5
TGCGCCAGCAGCATCACGACAGGGGGCTACCAAGAGACCCAGTACTTC
CASSITTGGYQETQYF
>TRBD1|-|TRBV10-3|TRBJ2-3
TGTGCCATCAGTGAGTCTCCGGGGACAGGAGTCACAGATACGCAGTATTTT
CAISESPGTGVTDTQYF
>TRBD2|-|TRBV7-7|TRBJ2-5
TGTGCTAGCAGCTTAACGGGGGGGGATGTTGAGACCCAGTACTTC
CASSLTGGDVETQYF
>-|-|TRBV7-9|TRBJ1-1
TGTGCCAGCAGTTCTCGCCTTCTGTCTGAAGCTTTCTTT
CASSSRLLSEAFF
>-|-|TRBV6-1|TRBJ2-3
TGTGCCAGCAGGGCGCAGGGTGGAATAGGTACGCAGTATTTT
CASRAQGGIGTQYF
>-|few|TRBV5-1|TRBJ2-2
TGCGCCAGCACCACCTCGGGTACCGGGGAGCTGTTTTTT
CASTTSGTGELFF
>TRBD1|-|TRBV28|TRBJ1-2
TGTGCCAGCAGTTCACCTACCGGGACAGGGCATTTTGGCTACACCTTC
CASSSPTGTGHFGYTF
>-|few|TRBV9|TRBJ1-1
TGTGCCAGCAGCGTAGCTGGCAGGAACACTGAAGCTTTCTTT
CASSVAGRNTEAFF
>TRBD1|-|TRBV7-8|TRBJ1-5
TGTGCCAGCAGCTTAGGGTGGACAGGGATCGACTCATTTAATCAGCCCCAGCATTTT
CASSLGWTGIDSFNQPQHF
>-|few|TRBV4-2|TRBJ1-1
TGTGCCAGCAGCCAAGGAGGGAATCGGTTGAACACTGAAGCTTTCTTT
CASSQGGNRLNTEAFF
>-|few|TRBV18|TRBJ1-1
TGTGCCAGCTCATCGGTCGGGGGGAGCACTGAAGCTTTCTTT
CASSSVGGSTEAFF
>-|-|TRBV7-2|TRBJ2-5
TGTGCCAGCAGCCCTCCGCGGGGCAGGGAGACCCAGTACTTC
CASSPPRGRETQYF
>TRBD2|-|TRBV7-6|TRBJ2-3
TGTGCCAGCAGCCTCTCAGCGGGAGGGTCGACAGATACGCAGTATTTT
CASSLSAGGSTDTQYF
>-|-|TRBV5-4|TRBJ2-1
TGTGCCAGCAGCGTGGGACGCTCCTACAATGAGCAGTTCTTC
CASSVGRSYNEQFF
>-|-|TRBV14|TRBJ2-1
TGTGCCAGCAAAAAAGCGGGTGGCGGTGTCTACAATGAGCAGTTCTTC
CASKKAGGGVYNEQFF
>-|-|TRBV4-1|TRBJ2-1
TGCGCCAGCAGCCAAGTTCGGGTAGACTACAATGAGCAGTTCTTC
CASSQVRVDYNEQFF
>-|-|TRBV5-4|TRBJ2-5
TGCGCCAGCAGCCAAGATACAGGCCCACGGGAGACCCAGTACTTC
CASSQDTGPRETQYF
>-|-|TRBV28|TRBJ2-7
TGTGCCAGCAGGGTAGAGGGGAGATACGAGCAGTACTTC
CASRVEGRYEQYF
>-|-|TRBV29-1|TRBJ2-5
TGCAGCGTTAGGTGGGGGGAGACCCAGTACTTC
CSVRWGETQYF
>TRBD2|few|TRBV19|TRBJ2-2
TGTGCCAGTCGACTAGCGGGAGACACCGGGGAGCTGTTTTTT
CASRLAGDTGELFF
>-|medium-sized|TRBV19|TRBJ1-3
TGTGCCAGTAGTATGAACCGGGTGGGGCCATCTGGAAACACCATATATTTT
CASSMNRVGPSGNTIYF
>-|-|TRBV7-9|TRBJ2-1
TGTGCCAGCAGCTTAGATTCGGGACCCTACAATGAGCAGTTCTTC
CASSLDSGPYNEQFF
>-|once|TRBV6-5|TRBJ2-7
TGTGCCAGCACTGCGGGGTCCTGGGAGCAGTACTTC
CASTAGSWEQYF
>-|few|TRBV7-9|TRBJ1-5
TGTGCCAGCAGCACAAGTAATAGCAATCAGCCCCAGCATTTT
CASSTSNSNQPQHF
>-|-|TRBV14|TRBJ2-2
TGTGCCAGCAGCCTTGCTGCTGGCGGCACCGGGGAGCTGTTTTTT
CASSLAAGGTGELFF
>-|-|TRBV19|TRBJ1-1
TGTGCCAGTAGTTTCGGGGGCACTGAAGCTTTCTTT
CASSFGGTEAFF
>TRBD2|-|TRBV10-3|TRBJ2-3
TGTGCCATCAGTGAGTCAATGGCTGGGACTAGCGAGAAACCTACGCAGTATTTT
CAISESMAGTSEKPTQYF
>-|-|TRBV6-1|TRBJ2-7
TGTGCCAGCAGTGAAGCAGGACAGATCTACGAGCAGTACTTC
CASSEAGQIYEQYF
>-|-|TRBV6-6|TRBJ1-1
TGTGCCATCAGTGAGTCGCAACTGGGAGCTTTCTTT
CAISESQLGAFF
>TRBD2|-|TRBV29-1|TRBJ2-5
TGCAGCGTTGGACTAGCGGGAGCCGAGACCCAGTACTTC
CSVGLAGAETQYF
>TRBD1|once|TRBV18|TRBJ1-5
TGTGCCAGCTCACCGACAACCGGGACAGGGGCTAATCAGCCCCAGCATTTT
CASSPTTGTGANQPQHF